The 5 T cell receptor beta chains below were found in one sample sequenced in a study of blood T cell repertoires in COVID-19. Assay used: immunoSEQ multiplex PCR; TCRdb lists only in-frame clones, some missing. The table shows about 160,000 clones, with 80% to 90% occurring only once. Sequencing input: peripheral blood. The receptor set was obtained from a woman aged 55-75 years who had recovered from COVID-19.

This clone was detected once. This chain joins TRBV7-3 and TRBJ2-2, with TRBD1 matching 9 bases. The CDR3 consists of 15 residues. The germline CDR1 and CDR2 sequences are SGHTA and FQGTGA. J lost 2 bases, V lost 3 bases, and 1 base had no gene match. The CDR3 DNA follows: TGTGCCAGCAGCTTGACAGGGGGAAACACCGGGGAGCTGTTTTTT. Residues: CASSLTGGNTGELFF.

The J gene is TRBJ1-3, the V gene TRBV21-1; the D call of TRBD1 is as the table states it, not checked on the DNA. TRBV21-1 is assigned pseudogene status. The CDR3 length is 15 residues. CDR3 amino acids: CASTRQRALRNTIYF. In nucleotides, the CDR3 is TGTGCCAGCACGAGACAGCGAGCCCTACGAAACACCATATATTTT.

Comments on this clone: At one end, the junction sequence differs from germline, possibly due to a read error. The chain recombines TRBV7-7 with TRBJ2-7; TRBD2 matches at 7 bases. The germline CDR1 and CDR2 sequences are SSHAT and FNYEAQ (reference sequence). The CDR3 contains 13 residues. This CDR3 reads CASSPGLVSEQYF. CDR3 DNA: TGTGCTAGCAGCCCCGGACTAGTGAGCGAGCAGTACTTC. The variable domain in full, completed from reference TRBV7-7 and TRBJ2-7, reads GAGVSQSPRYKVTKRGQDVTLRCDPISSHATLYWYQQALGQGPEFLTYFNYEAQPDKSGLPSDRFSAERPEGSISTLTIQRTEQRDSAMYRCASSPGLVSEQYFGPGTRLTVT.

The chain is built from TRBV11-1 and TRBJ2-5; possibly TRBD2 for D (6 bases). V was trimmed by 7 bases and J by 5 bases, leaving 17 bases between them. The CDR3 length is 14 residues. Looked up from germline, CDR1 is SGHAT and CDR2 is FQDESV (reference sequence). CDR3 in DNA: TGTGCCAGCACCTCAGACGCGGGAAGGGAGACCCAGTACTTC. Protein: CASTSDAGRETQYF.

This sequence joins TRBV11-3 and TRBJ1-3; maybe TRBD1 (5 bases). In germline, CDR1 is SGHNT, CDR2 YENEEA. V shed 7 bases and J shed 4 bases, with 11 bases lying between them. This CDR3 comprises 13 residues. DNA for the CDR3: TGTGCCAGCAAAGTACAGGACGGAAACACCATATATTTT. Residues: CASKVQDGNTIYF.